This T cell receptor (beta chain) appears in the sequencing data of a study of cytomegalovirus exposure and HLA in healthy donors. Details on this clone: Its antigen remains unidentified.

Overall study results and limits: Generally TCR sequences proved uncommon, though certain public TCRs appeared in numerous donors. Reported results showed that the classifier diagnosed cytomegalovirus status with high specificity and sensitivity.

Repertoires were generated with immunoSEQ multiplex PCR, while TCRdb's copy carries only in-frame clones and drops some. The sample holds about 240,000 clones, roughly 89% seen once. The donors belonged to the approximately 120-subject validation cohort, separate from the roughly 700-subject first cohort. Germline CDR1 is SGHAT and CDR2 is FQNNGV. This CDR3 contains 16 residues. V dropped 3 bases and J dropped 3; count of bases not matched to a gene: 9. The sequenced sample consisted of PBMCs. This TCR was recovered from a man aged 18 to 30 in good health and CMV-seronegative. V usage is TRBV11-2 and J usage is TRBJ2-7, with 9 bases that match TRBD2. Written as DNA, the CDR3 is TGTGCCAGCAGCTTCTTCCCGACTAGCGGACGCTACGAGCAGTACTTC. This sequence encodes CASSFFPTSGRYEQYF.